These 24 T cell receptor beta chains share one sample of origin, sequenced in a study of blood T cell repertoires in COVID-19. The repertoire was sequenced with immunoSEQ multiplex PCR; TCRdb's copy has only in-frame clones and lacks some. This table has 200,000 to 250,000 clones, less than 85% appearing once. What was sequenced was peripheral blood. The origin of the receptors is a woman in her 70s with acute or convalescent COVID-19.

The chain carries TRBV2 and TRBJ1-3, with D possibly TRBD1 on 6 matching bases. Germline V gives CDR1 SNHLY, CDR2 FYNNEI. The CDR3 loop spans 14 amino acids. The ends were cut back, 2 bases at V and 3 bases at J, with 8 bases in the middle. The CDR3: CASSETGSGNTIYF. The DNA for the CDR3 is TGTGCCAGCAGTGAAACAGGGAGTGGAAACACCATATATTTT.

The chain employs TRBV12-5 and TRBJ2-2; TRBD1 is a possible D gene (6 bases). Germline assignment: CDR1 LGHNT and CDR2 FRNRAP. There are 16 residues in the CDR3. Trimming took off 7 bases at V and 0 bases at J, with 15 bases between the two ends. CDR3: CASARPTGTNTGELFF. The DNA for the CDR3 is TGTGCTAGTGCCCGACCTACAGGGACGAACACCGGGGAGCTGTTTTTT.

The chain has TRBV6-5 and TRBJ1-3; 8 bases are a match to TRBD1. The CDR3 is made up of 14 amino acids. J gave up 4 bases and V 5 bases, and 4 bases lay outside the gene matches. The germline V gene encodes CDR1 MNHEY and CDR2 SVGAGI. CDR3 nucleotides: TGTGCCAGCAGTCGACAGGGGATCGGAAACACCATATATTTT. This gives the protein CASSRQGIGNTIYF.

The chain is built from TRBV2 and TRBJ2-1; TRBD1 is a possible D gene (5 bases). The V end lost 11 bases, the J end lost 0 bases, and 11 bases lay between the germline ends. Germline CDR1 reads SNHLY; CDR2 reads FYNNEI. This CDR3 comprises 13 residues. Written as DNA, the CDR3 is TGTGCCCTCCAGGGCAGCTCCTACAATGAGCAGTTCTTC. Residues: CALQGSSYNEQFF.

The V and J genes are TRBV5-1 and TRBJ1-1; 7 positions match TRBD1. The CDR3 is made up of 21 amino acids. The junction had 20 bases not matched to a gene; V was cut back by 0 bases and J by 0 bases. The V gene's germline CDR1 is SGHRS and CDR2 YFSETQ. The CDR3 reads CASSLAAGQFYPDRLNTEAFF. CDR3 nucleotide sequence: TGCGCCAGCAGCTTGGCCGCGGGACAGTTTTACCCCGACCGCCTGAACACTGAAGCTTTCTTT.

The V gene is TRBV7-9, the J gene TRBJ1-4, with D perhaps TRBD1 (6 bases). The CDR3 sequence is 15 residues long. Trimming took 5 bases from V and 8 from J, leaving 18 bases between them. Germline assignment: CDR1 SEHNR and CDR2 FQNEAQ (reference sequence). CDR3 region: CASSPGSQGSEKLFF. The CDR3 DNA follows: TGTGCCAGCAGCCCCGGCTCGCAGGGGAGCGAAAAACTGTTTTTT.

The chain is built from TRBV28 and TRBJ2-3; D perhaps matches TRBD2 (7 bases). CDR1 and CDR2 from the germline V gene are MDHEN and SYDVKM. The length of the CDR3 is 17 residues. The V end was cut by 5 bases, the J end by 4 bases, with 22 bases between. The chain's CDR3 is CASSRRGATSLPDTQYF. The CDR3, as DNA: TGTGCCAGCAGTCGCCGGGGGGCGACTAGCCTTCCAGATACGCAGTATTTT.

This chain uses TRBV15 with TRBJ1-1; D remains unclear. Germline CDR1 reads LNHNV; CDR2 reads YYDKDF (reference sequence). V lost 0 bases and J 11 bases, leaving 4 bases between the germline ends. The CDR3 consists of 10 residues. The CDR3 is CATSRDIAFF. In DNA form, the CDR3 reads TGTGCCACCAGCAGAGATATTGCTTTCTTT.

The rearrangement links TRBV7-8 to TRBJ2-1; 8 positions agree with TRBD2. In germline, CDR1 is SGHVS, CDR2 FQNEAQ. V lost 1 base to trimming and J lost 10 bases; unmatched junction nucleotides: 3. This CDR3 contains 13 residues. The CDR3 nucleotides read TGTGCCAGCAGCTTAGGGCCTAGCGGGGAGCAGTTCTTC. This sequence encodes CASSLGPSGEQFF.

The V and J genes are TRBV19 and TRBJ2-7, with D perhaps TRBD2 (6 bases). Germline V gene data show CDR1 as LNHDA and CDR2 as SQIVND (reference sequence). V was clipped by 3 bases and J by 0 bases, with 12 bases between them. The CDR3 is 15 amino acids. This CDR3 is CASSMALGLSYEQYF. CDR3 in DNA: TGTGCCAGTAGTATGGCATTGGGACTCTCCTACGAGCAGTACTTC.

V and J are TRBV9 and TRBJ1-1; D is possibly TRBD1 (5 bases). This CDR3 is 14 amino acids long. The germline V and J ends were trimmed by 4 bases and 0 bases, with 10 bases remaining between them. Germline V gene data show CDR1 as SGDLS and CDR2 as YYNGEE. The CDR3 DNA reads TGTGCCAGCAGCCCAGGACATGTGAACACTGAAGCTTTCTTT. Translation: CASSPGHVNTEAFF.

The chain combines TRBV27 with TRBJ2-7, with 8 bases lining up with TRBD1. The CDR3 is 15 residues long. Germline V gene data show CDR1 as MNHEY and CDR2 as SMNVEV (reference sequence). Trimming removed 2 bases from V and 2 bases from J; junction bases left unmatched: 5. CDR3 coding DNA: TGTGCCAGCAGTTTAAGGACAGGGTGGGCCTACGAGCAGTACTTC. Translated: CASSLRTGWAYEQYF.

Here the CDR3 DNA reads TGTGCCAGCAGTCTATGGAAAGGGGGCGAATTCCTTCCAGATACGCAGTATTTT. It is translated as CASSLWKGGEFLPDTQYF. This chain uses TRBV27 with TRBJ2-3, with 7 bases fitting TRBD1. In germline, CDR1 is MNHEY, CDR2 SMNVEV (reference sequence). The CDR3 covers 18 residues. V was clipped by 5 bases and J by 4 bases; unmatched bases: 18.

The chain links TRBV24-1 to TRBJ1-2, with D possibly TRBD1 on 5 matching bases. The CDR3 consists of 15 residues. The germline V and J ends were trimmed by 3 bases and 7 bases, with 17 bases remaining between them. Germline V gene lookup returns CDR1 KGHDR and CDR2 SFDVKD. CDR3 bases: TGTGCCACCAGTGATCCGAAGGGGCAGACAACTGGCTACACCTTC. It yields the protein CATSDPKGQTTGYTF.

CDR3 loop: CAISESLGEKETQYF. The CDR3 DNA reads TGTGCCATCAGTGAGTCGCTGGGAGAAAAAGAGACCCAGTACTTC. J is TRBJ2-5 and V is TRBV10-3; a possible D gene is TRBD2 (5 bases). CDR1 ENHRY and CDR2 SYGVKD come from the germline V gene. CDR3 size: 15 residues. Trimming pared 0 bases from V and 3 bases from J, leaving 11 bases between.

This clone was found once. The chain joins TRBV9 to TRBJ1-4; possibly TRBD1 for D (6 bases). This CDR3 has 14 residues. V was trimmed by 4 bases and J by 4 bases, leaving 11 bases between them. Germline V gene data show CDR1 as SGDLS and CDR2 as YYNGEE. The chain's CDR3 is CASSLGQNNEKLFF. The DNA of the CDR3 is TGTGCCAGCAGCTTAGGACAGAATAATGAAAAACTGTTTTTT.

This chain links TRBV3-1 (or the pseudogene TRBV3-2) with TRBJ1-4, with 9 positions matching TRBD1. CDR1 is LGHDT and CDR2 is YNNKEL in the germline V gene (reference sequence). The J segment lost 11 bases and the V segment lost 5 bases, leaving 3 bases of the junction unmatched. The CDR3 is 12 residues long. The CDR3 loop reads CASSETGGKLFF. The DNA of the CDR3 is TGTGCCAGCAGCGAGACAGGGGGGAAACTGTTTTTT.

This chain uses TRBV5-6 with TRBJ1-1; D gene unclear. The V end was cut by 0 bases, the J end by 4 bases, with 10 bases between. Germline assignment: CDR1 SGHDT and CDR2 YYEEEE. The CDR3 has 14 amino acids. DNA for the CDR3: TGTGCCAGCAGCTTGGTAAGGGAGAGCACTGAAGCTTTCTTT. Protein product: CASSLVRESTEAFF.

This chain links TRBV5-1 with TRBJ2-6; D ambiguous. This CDR3 comprises 14 residues. Trimming took 6 bases from V and 4 from J, leaving 11 bases between them. From germline, CDR1 is SGHRS and CDR2 YFSETQ. This CDR3 is CASKSVGGANVLTF. CDR3 nucleotides: TGCGCCAGCAAATCAGTCGGGGGGGCCAACGTCCTGACTTTC.

About this clone itself: Other DNA variants within this sample encode the same CDR3. The chain combines TRBV7-3 with TRBJ1-2, with 11 positions matching TRBD1. The V gene's germline CDR1 is SGHTA and CDR2 FQGTGA. Trimming at V came to 2 bases and at J to 8 bases, leaving 4 bases not matched to a gene. This CDR3 comprises 14 residues. The DNA of the CDR3 is TGTGCCAGCAGCTTATTGGGACAGGGGGGGGGCTACACCTTC. Protein: CASSLLGQGGGYTF.

This clone has only a few counts. The V gene is TRBV27, the J gene TRBJ2-2; TRBD2 matches at 12 bases. V lost 3 bases and J lost 4; bases outside the gene matches: 9. The CDR3 has 18 residues. Germline lookup yields CDR1 MNHEY and CDR2 SMNVEV (reference sequence). The CDR3 region is CASSFRLAGGPRTGELFF. In DNA form, the CDR3 reads TGTGCCAGCAGTTTCCGCCTAGCGGGAGGGCCGCGCACCGGGGAGCTGTTTTTT.

V gene TRBV4-2 combines with J gene TRBJ1-4; weak D call: TRBD1 (6 bases). Trimming left V 0 bases short and J 6 bases short, with 11 bases between. This CDR3 spans 15 amino acids. Germline V CDR1 and CDR2: LGHNA, YNFKEQ. The CDR3 nucleotides read TGTGCCAGCAGCCAAGAGACAGGAGGCGATGAAAAACTGTTTTTT. Residues: CASSQETGGDEKLFF.

This clone has a single count. The rearrangement links TRBV29-1 to TRBJ2-1, with D possibly TRBD2 on 6 matching bases. V was shortened by 7 bases and J by 4 bases, with 14 bases between the two germline ends. This CDR3 region has 13 residues. Germline loops: CDR1 SQVTM, CDR2 ANQGSEA. The CDR3 region has the DNA TGCAGCGCCCCTGGCCTAGCGTACAATGAGCAGTTCTTC. Protein sequence: CSAPGLAYNEQFF.

This clone was recorded at least ten times. The rearrangement joins TRBV3-1 (or the pseudogene TRBV3-2) to TRBJ2-7; 12 nucleotides agree with TRBD2. Germline V gene lookup returns CDR1 LGHDT and CDR2 YNNKEL (reference sequence). With V trimmed by 3 bases and J by 4 bases, 10 bases remained unmatched. This CDR3 comprises 17 residues. The CDR3: CASSHVSLAGGVYEQYF. In DNA form, the CDR3 reads TGTGCCAGCAGCCATGTATCACTAGCGGGAGGAGTGTACGAGCAGTACTTC.